The 5 T cell receptor beta chains reported below all come from one sample, sequenced in a study of control samples from healthy donors and cancer patients. Produced via immunoSEQ multiplex PCR; TCRdb's table is partial and in-frame only. The top ten hold 1.4% to 1.5% of the sample, which has more than 150,000 clones, 90% to 95% seen once. The sequencing input was blood. The receptors stem from a young man in good health.

V and J are TRBV7-3 and TRBJ2-5; D may be TRBD1 (6 bases). The germline V and J ends were trimmed by 5 bases and 1 base, with 11 bases remaining between them. There are 14 residues in the CDR3. Germline CDR1 reads SGHTA; CDR2 reads FQGTGA. The CDR3, as DNA: TGTGCCAGCAGCGCGACAGGACGCCAAGAGACCCAGTACTTC. Its protein is CASSATGRQETQYF.

The genes are TRBV15 and TRBJ2-5; 12 bases align to TRBD2. V trimming: 3 bases; J trimming: 5 bases; junction bases outside the gene matches: 4. This CDR3 contains 15 residues. CDR1 and CDR2 (germline): LNHNV, YYDKDF (reference sequence). DNA of the CDR3: TGTGCCACCAGCAGCTCGACTAGCGGGGGTGAGACCCAGTACTTC. The encoded protein is CATSSSTSGGETQYF.

This sequence joins TRBV4-1 and TRBJ2-1, with D tentatively TRBD2 (6 bases). This CDR3 comprises 14 residues. V was trimmed by 6 bases and J by 4 bases, leaving 13 bases between them. Per the germline V gene, CDR1 is MGHRA and CDR2 is YSYEKL. CDR3 coding DNA: TGCGCCAGCAGACAAATCGCGGGGTACAATGAGCAGTTCTTC. Translated: CASRQIAGYNEQFF.

This chain joins TRBV5-6 and TRBJ2-3, with a tentative D call TRBD1 (5 bases). CDR3 length equals 14 residues. The V gene lost 1 base and the J gene lost 7 bases, with 13 bases spanning the gap. The germline CDR1 and CDR2 sequences are SGHDT and YYEEEE. The CDR3 region is CASSLRGRTYTQYF. Written as DNA, the CDR3 is TGTGCCAGCAGCTTGAGGGGCCGCACTTATACGCAGTATTTT.

V is TRBV18 and J is TRBJ1-5; no clear D. V was cut by 3 bases and J by 7 bases, with 16 bases left in between. CDR1 and CDR2 (germline): KGHSH, LQKENI. The CDR3 totals 15 residues. CDR3 amino acids: CASSPRTGPRQPQHF. DNA of the CDR3: TGTGCCAGCTCACCTAGGACTGGTCCTCGGCAGCCCCAGCATTTT. Together with reference TRBV18 and TRBJ1-5, the CDR3 gives the full variable domain: NAGVMQNPRHLVRRRGQEARLRCSPMKGHSHVYWYRQLPEEGLKFMVYLQKENIIDESGMPKERFSAEFPKEGPSILRIQQVVRGDSAAYFCASSPRTGPRQPQHFGDGTRLSIL.